What follows is one T cell receptor (beta chain) and its context. The germline gives CDR1 SGDLS, CDR2 YYNGEE. CDR3 length: 14 amino acids. V lost 4 bases, J lost 5 bases, and 15 bases lay in between. Produced via immunoSEQ multiplex PCR; TCRdb's table is partial and in-frame only. The table includes approximately 150,000 clones, roughly nine tenths detected once. The record originates from a study of blood T cell repertoires in COVID-19. The chain recombines TRBV9 with TRBJ2-5, with TRBD2 as a possible D gene (5 bases). Sequencing was performed on peripheral blood. The clonotype originates from a man aged 60 to 69 with active or convalescent COVID-19. CDR3: CASSRTTSWETQYF. The CDR3 nucleotides read TGTGCCAGCAGCCGAACAACTAGTTGGGAGACCCAGTACTTC.